A single sample is the source of the 6 T cell receptor beta chains below, sequenced in a study of vaccination and CD4 T cells after COVID-19. Antigen specificity for these receptors is unknown. Treatment of the sample: roughly 10-day PBMC culture with coronavirus spike peptide pools or control peptides (ViraFEST assay). The collection of CD4+ T cells from the unexposed donor took place before the COVID-19 pandemic (2011-2018). The Oncomine TCR Beta short-read assay generated sequence data from the DNA of cultured CD4+ T cells. TCRdb redid the calling of the PCR reads with MiXCR, one entry per CDR3 protein. Here the sample spans thousands of distinct CDR3 sequences, less than 65% being singletons. Source material: CD4+ T cells from blood, cultured in vitro. These receptors were taken from a human donor in good health.

The chain is built from TRBV20-1 and TRBJ1-2; possibly TRBD1 for D (5 bases). The CDR3 has 12 residues. Trimming removed 5 bases from V and 4 bases from J, with 11 bases in between. Germline V gives CDR1 DFQATT, CDR2 SNEGSKA (reference sequence). Here the CDR3 DNA reads TGCAGTGCTCCCCGTGGGACCTATGGCTACACCTTC. This sequence encodes CSAPRGTYGYTF.

The chain carries TRBV19 and TRBJ2-3; 8 bases line up with TRBD2. The CDR3 runs 13 residues. Trimming took 10 bases from V and 3 from J; bases not matched to a gene: 6. From germline, CDR1 is LNHDA and CDR2 SQIVND (reference sequence). This CDR3 is CATAAGVTDTQYF. Written as DNA, the CDR3 is TGTGCCACTGCAGCGGGGGTGACAGATACGCAGTATTTT.

V and J are TRBV6-5 and TRBJ2-7; 10 bases fit TRBD2. Germline trimming cut 1 base from V and 12 bases from J; bases unmatched to any gene: 9. The CDR3 extends over 14 amino acids. CDR1 and CDR2 (germline): MNHEY, SVGAGI. The CDR3 sequence: CASSYFSSGGILYF. The CDR3 bases are TGTGCCAGCAGTTACTTTTCTAGCGGGGGCATCCTGTACTTC.

The gene calls are TRBV14 and TRBJ1-1; a weak D match, TRBD1 (6 bases). Germline assignment: CDR1 SGHDN and CDR2 FVKESK. The CDR3 has 15 residues. Trimming cost V 6 bases and J 1 base, with 15 bases left between them. CDR3 in DNA: TGTGCCAGCAGTACAAATCGGGGGCAGAACACTGAAGCTTTCTTT. Translation gives CASSTNRGQNTEAFF.

This clonotype counts as large. The chain couples TRBV19 to TRBJ2-2, with D maybe TRBD2 (5 bases). The ends were cut back, 2 bases at V and 5 bases at J, with 15 bases in the middle. This CDR3 contains 16 residues. The germline V gene encodes CDR1 LNHDA and CDR2 SQIVND (reference sequence). Here the CDR3 reads CASSIKLALETGELFF. In DNA, the CDR3 is TGTGCCAGTAGTATAAAGCTAGCTCTTGAGACCGGGGAGCTGTTTTTT.

This clonotype was detected only a few times. V usage is TRBV6-1 and J usage is TRBJ1-5, with a weak D call TRBD1 (5 bases). This CDR3 contains 12 residues. V was pared by 6 bases and J by 2 bases, with 5 bases between. The germline V gene encodes CDR1 MNHNS and CDR2 SASEGT. Here the CDR3 reads CASSRGNQPQHF. DNA for the CDR3: TGTGCCAGCAGCAGGGGCAATCAGCCCCAGCATTTT.